In its sample, the clone carrying this T cell receptor (beta chain) was seen a few times. These data originate in a study of blood T cells in healthy people across ages. Study summary: With template switching, about one barcoded beta molecule was captured per two T cells.

Together with a sample-barcoded 5' primer, a J-beta primer mix was included in a second PCR lasting about 7 to 11 cycles. MiXCR, run by TCRdb on the 5' RACE reads, gives a single entry per CDR3 protein. Of 540,000 or so distinct CDR3 sequences in the sample, 25% to 30% are singletons; the top ten hold about 18%. The source is a woman in her 70s in good health. Sequencing was performed on blood.

The CDR3 sequence: CASSLDRNSGANVLTF. Written as DNA, the CDR3 is TGTGCCAGCAGCTTGGACCGAAACTCTGGGGCCAACGTCCTGACTTTC. This chain connects TRBV7-2 to TRBJ2-6; no clear D. V was shortened by 3 bases and J by 0 bases, with 9 bases between the two germline ends. There are 16 residues in the CDR3. From germline, CDR1 is SGHTA and CDR2 FQGNSA.